A selection of T cell receptor beta chains follows, all from one sample in a study of T cell responses to AZD1222 COVID-19 vaccine. The method was immunoSEQ multiplex PCR; TCRdb's version includes in-frame clones alone and lacks a portion of them. Among about 150,000 clones listed, 87% were seen once. The sequenced sample was peripheral blood, obtained 28 days after the second AZD1222 dose. The receptors shown here come from an adult who received the AZD1222 COVID-19 vaccine. CDR3s leave out the opening cysteine and the closing phenylalanine or tryptophan. D genes are given only for firm matches.

D	J	V	CDR3
TRBD1	TRBJ2-3	TRBV2	ASRGQGLSTDTQY
TRBD2	TRBJ2-7	TRBV2	ASSEALAGNYEQY
NA	TRBJ1-3	TRBV3-1/TRBV3-2	ASSQVRGISGNTIY
TRBD1	TRBJ2-1	TRBV6-2/TRBV6-3	ASSYSRTGGPTYNEQF
NA	TRBJ1-1	TRBV18	ASSGGVTEAF
TRBD1	TRBJ1-3	TRBV15	ATSRGVVGQGSGNTIY
NA	TRBJ2-4	TRBV19	ASNSQGWENIQY
NA	TRBJ2-7	TRBV28	ASSLWGYEQY
NA	TRBJ2-5	TRBV29-1	SVGQETQY
TRBD2	TRBJ2-7	TRBV9	ASSGGSGTATYEQY
NA	TRBJ1-5	TRBV24-1	ATSDPNQPQH
NA	TRBJ2-1	TRBV3-1/TRBV3-2	ASSQESNRENEQF
NA	TRBJ1-3	TRBV29-1	SVEAAGNTIY
TRBD2	TRBJ2-5	TRBV3-1/TRBV3-2	ASSQELLAGVSETQY
NA	TRBJ1-4	TRBV19	ATGDRGAAEKLF
NA	TRBJ2-5	TRBV25-1	ASSDLSLGEKETQY
TRBD1	TRBJ1-1	TRBV27	ASSPPGQLNTEAF
NA	TRBJ2-3	TRBV1	TSSHGRPGTDTQY
NA	TRBJ2-2	TRBV30	AWSPQNTGELF
TRBD2	TRBJ2-3	TRBV24-1	ATSDPSLAGGTDTQY
TRBD1	TRBJ1-5	TRBV6-2/TRBV6-3	ASSFSGQSPYSNQPQH
TRBD2	TRBJ2-1	TRBV11-2	ASSLVAGTSGIQNEQF
NA	TRBJ1-2	TRBV6-5	ASSSISQAPYGYT
TRBD1	TRBJ1-5	TRBV10-3	AIRPGGPGGPQH
TRBD1	TRBJ2-1	TRBV6-5	ASTYKGQGGDNEQF
TRBD1	TRBJ2-3	TRBV7-8	ASSFWTGGADTQY
TRBD1	TRBJ2-3	TRBV5-1	ASSSLAQGASTDTQY
TRBD1	TRBJ2-7	TRBV11-3	ASSLAGGAEEQY
NA	TRBJ1-6	TRBV5-1	ASSLDLAGDNSPLH
NA	TRBJ2-7	TRBV29-1	SVAKASYEQY
NA	TRBJ2-7	TRBV11-1	ASSLGDNYEQY
TRBD2	TRBJ2-1	TRBV7-9	ASSDGLAIKSPYNEQF
TRBD2	TRBJ2-1	TRBV27	ASRNPGGTSYNEQF
NA	TRBJ1-1	TRBV30	AGGRGGGTEAF
TRBD2	TRBJ2-2	TRBV6-4	ASSRTSGMSPGELF
NA	TRBJ2-7	TRBV28	ASSPLLSSYEQY
NA	TRBJ2-7	TRBV28	ATELAYEQY
NA	TRBJ2-7	TRBV3-1/TRBV3-2	ASSRTGIDEQY
TRBD2	TRBJ2-7	TRBV15	ATSIRREAPYEQY
NA	TRBJ1-1	TRBV5-1	ASSSGRLNTEAF
NA	TRBJ1-2	TRBV28	ASSPRVLGYT
NA	TRBJ2-7	TRBV28	ASSPRRGVPTEQY
TRBD2	TRBJ2-1	TRBV5-4	ASSSGTSGREYNEQF